This T cell receptor (beta chain) was retrieved from a study of T cells after yellow fever vaccination. About the research overall: A sort based on CD3, CD45RA, CCR7 and CD95 yielded the EM, EMRA, CM and Tscm memory subsets.

TCRdb re-derived calls from the 5' RACE reads in MiXCR, one entry per CDR3 protein. The table has 45,000 to 75,000 distinct CDR3 sequences, approximately 6.1% seen once. The CDR3 is 12 residues long. The germline CDR1 and CDR2 sequences are DFQATT and SNEGSKA (reference sequence). V gave up 3 bases and J gave up 5 bases, with 10 bases separating them. This sequence joins TRBV20-1 and TRBJ1-2, with TRBD1 as a possible D gene (6 bases). This TCR was recovered from a man younger than 30 who received the YFV17D yellow fever vaccine. The source material was PBMCs, either bulk or a sorted T-cell subset (CD4+, CD8+, memory, or dextramer-sorted; not recorded which), sampled on the day of the yellow fever booster vaccination. The CDR3 nucleotides read TGCAGTGCTAGGTGGGGGACATATGGCTACACCTTC. This translates into CSARWGTYGYTF.